There are a few counts of the clone carrying this TCR beta chain. These data come from a study of T cells in Graves' hyperthyroidism and ophthalmopathy. The source material, RNA transcripts, was used to amplify TCR beta CDR3 regions. A set of HTBI primers served as the primers for a first-round RT-PCR of the TCR CDR3. Via MiXCR, TCRdb re-called the multiplex PCR reads, giving one row per CDR3 protein. Here the sample spans 800,000 or so distinct CDR3 sequences, over 35% being singletons. Trimming left V 5 bases short and J 7 bases short, with 17 bases between. The germline V gene has CDR1 SEHNR and CDR2 FQNEAQ (reference sequence). This CDR3 comprises 14 residues. The PBMCs had their origin in around 9.1 ml of fresh peripheral blood.

V gene TRBV7-9 combines with J gene TRBJ1-1; D possibly corresponds to TRBD1 (6 bases). The specimen was blood. The receptor comes from a young man with Graves' hyperthyroidism. This CDR3 is CASSRQASTNEAFF. CDR3 DNA: TGTGCCAGCAGCAGACAGGCATCGACCAATGAAGCTTTCTTT.